In this sample, the clone carrying this TCR beta chain turned up once. Antigen unknown. Within the sample, other DNA sequences also encode this same CDR3. These data come from a study of shared clonotypes between healthy human individuals. Background on the study: Sampling drew on donors who were two women and a few men aged 18 to 49.

CD45RO-negative cells were positively selected for CCR7, leaving out terminally differentiated effector memory CD45RA+ cells. Healthy HIV-negative adults with no recent acute infections or vaccinations were recruited as donors. Libraries were prepared by immunoSEQ multiplex PCR; TCRdb keeps only in-frame clonotypes and omits some of them. The top ten hold around 1.1% of the sample, which has about 2 million clones, just under 95% seen once. Deletions cut 1 base from V and 2 bases from J, with 9 bases between. CDR3 length: 14 residues. CDR1 and CDR2 (germline): LNHDA, SQIVND (reference sequence). The study's findings and limits: The sharing of about 5% of naive CD4 clonotypes was seen across a handful of donors.

This receptor was obtained from a man aged 18 to 30 in good health. The genes are TRBV19 and TRBJ2-7; D is possibly TRBD1 (5 bases). Sequenced material: naive CD8+ T cells sorted from blood. The CDR3 nucleotides read TGTGCCAGTAGTATAGGACAGTCAACCTACGAGCAGTACTTC. It is translated as CASSIGQSTYEQYF.